A single sample gave rise to the 17 T cell receptor beta chains below, sequenced in a study of cytomegalovirus exposure and HLA in healthy donors. Data came from immunoSEQ multiplex PCR; TCRdb stores just in-frame clones and leaves some out. The sample has some 74,000 clones, 80% to 95% seen once. Sequenced material: PBMCs. The origin of the receptors is a woman aged 25 to 39 in good health and CMV-seronegative.

V usage is TRBV21-1 and J usage is TRBJ1-2; no check of the table's D call, TRBD1, against the DNA was made. TRBV21-1 represents a pseudogene. The CDR3 has 15 residues. The CDR3 here is CASSRQGGLNYGYTF. As DNA, the CDR3 is TGTGCCAGCAGCCGACAGGGGGGGCTTAACTATGGCTACACCTTC.

The chain links TRBV7-9 to TRBJ2-4, with D possibly being TRBD1 (6 bases). Germline loops: CDR1 SEHNR, CDR2 FQNEAQ (reference sequence). V shed 3 bases and J shed 3 bases, with 15 bases lying between them. The CDR3 length is 16 residues. DNA for the CDR3: TGTGCCAGCAGCTTGCGTACAGGGAGAGGCAAAAACATTCAGTACTTC. Translating it yields CASSLRTGRGKNIQYF.

The rearrangement uses TRBV6-1 and TRBJ2-3; 9 bases match TRBD1. CDR3 size: 15 residues. V shed 7 bases, J shed 4 bases, and the junction held 9 bases outside the gene matches. Germline V gene data show CDR1 as MNHNS and CDR2 as SASEGT. CDR3 sequence reads: CASNTDRGVADTQYF. CDR3 coding DNA: TGTGCCAGCAATACGGACAGGGGAGTCGCAGATACGCAGTATTTT.

The DNA of the CDR3 is TGTGCCAGCAGCGGATCGGGACAGGGGCCTAATAGAGGCAATCAGCCCCAGCATTTT. Translated: CASSGSGQGPNRGNQPQHF. The J gene is TRBJ1-5, the V gene TRBV7-9; 10 bases fit TRBD1. The trim removed 5 bases at V and 2 bases at J, leaving 15 bases unmatched. Per the germline V gene, CDR1 is SEHNR and CDR2 is FQNEAQ (reference sequence). The CDR3 totals 19 residues.

The CDR3 is CASSQGTLGMETFF. DNA for the CDR3: TGCGCCAGCAGCCAAGGGACATTGGGAATGGAAACTTTCTTT. V usage is TRBV4-1 and J usage is TRBJ1-1; weak D call: TRBD1 (5 bases). V was clipped by 1 base and J by 12 bases, with 18 bases between them. Germline assignment: CDR1 MGHRA and CDR2 YSYEKL. The CDR3 runs 14 residues.

This rearrangement joins TRBV18 to TRBJ1-5; TRBD1 is a possible D gene (6 bases). With 2 bases removed from V and 3 bases from J, the gap between germline ends came to 14 bases. This CDR3 contains 16 residues. Germline-derived CDR1 and CDR2 are KGHSH and LQKENI. CDR3 loop: CASSPLPTGTNQPQHF. In DNA, the CDR3 is TGTGCCAGCTCACCATTACCGACAGGCACCAATCAGCCCCAGCATTTT.

This rearrangement joins TRBV19 to TRBJ2-7; TRBD1 matches 7 bases. CDR1 and CDR2 (germline): LNHDA, SQIVND (reference sequence). V gave up 5 bases and J gave up 3 bases; unmatched junction bases: 7. The CDR3 contains 14 residues. Written as DNA, the CDR3 is TGTGCCAGTAGTGCTCGGACAGGACTCTACGAGCAGTACTTC. As protein: CASSARTGLYEQYF.

Remarks on this clone: One junction end disagrees with the germline gene, perhaps due to a read error. The chain is built from TRBV19 and TRBJ1-5, with a weak D call TRBD1 (5 bases). This CDR3 has 13 residues. Germline V CDR1 and CDR2: LNHDA, SQIVND (reference sequence). The CDR3 bases are TGTGCCAGTAGGCCCCAGGGAAATCAGGCCCAGCATTTT. It yields the protein CASRPQGNQAQHF.

The chain is built from TRBV5-1 and TRBJ2-7; D is possibly TRBD2 (6 bases). CDR1 is SGHRS and CDR2 is YFSETQ in the germline V gene. Trimming removed 4 bases at V and 2 bases at J, with 16 bases between. The CDR3 contains 15 residues. CDR3 nucleotides: TGCGCCAGCAGCGTCGGGACTCCAACCACCTACGAGCAGTACTTC. Protein sequence: CASSVGTPTTYEQYF.

This clone was counted only a few times. This chain uses TRBV5-4 with TRBJ1-1; 7 nucleotides agree with TRBD1. CDR3 size: 13 residues. After removal of 4 bases from V and 7 bases from J, the junction contained 7 bases not matched to a gene. Germline assignment: CDR1 SGHNT and CDR2 YYREEE (reference sequence). CDR3 sequence (DNA): TGTGCCAGCAGCATGGGGACAGCACATGAAGCTTTCTTT. It specifies CASSMGTAHEAFF.

The chain is built from TRBV30 and TRBJ1-5, with D unresolved. V gave up 0 bases and J gave up 7 bases, with 10 bases separating them. Germline loops: CDR1 GTSNPN, CDR2 SVGIG (reference sequence). There are 13 residues in the CDR3. In DNA form, the CDR3 reads TGTGCCTGGAGTGTGAAGACTCTCCAGCCCCAGCATTTT. The encoded protein is CAWSVKTLQPQHF.

CDR3 in amino acids: CASSWARGGAKETQYF. The CDR3 DNA sequence: TGTGCCAGCAGCTGGGCGCGAGGCGGGGCTAAAGAGACCCAGTACTTC. V gene TRBV5-4 combines with J gene TRBJ2-5, with D tentatively TRBD2 (6 bases). The CDR3 spans 16 residues. Germline V gene lookup returns CDR1 SGHNT and CDR2 YYREEE (reference sequence). Trimming removed 3 bases from V and 3 bases from J, with 18 bases in between.

V gene TRBV7-8 combines with J gene TRBJ2-1; TRBD1 matches 9 bases. In germline, CDR1 is SGHVS, CDR2 FQNEAQ. The CDR3 contains 15 residues. With 5 bases clipped from V and 4 bases from J, the junction kept 6 bases outside the gene matches. This chain's CDR3 is CASSADRGGYNEQFF. The CDR3 nucleotides read TGTGCCAGCAGCGCCGACAGGGGGGGATACAATGAGCAGTTCTTC.

The chain links TRBV5-8 to TRBJ1-4; TRBD1 matches 7 bases. Germline V gene data show CDR1 as SGHTS and CDR2 as YDEGEE. The CDR3 has 20 amino acids. V was pared by 6 bases and J by 0 bases, with 20 bases of the junction left unmatched. The CDR3, as DNA: TGTGCCAGCACCCTCCTGGTGGGACAGACATTTTTTGCAACTAATGAAAAACTGTTTTTT. Its protein is CASTLLVGQTFFATNEKLFF. The full variable domain, its missing parts supplied by reference TRBV5-8 and TRBJ1-4, is EAGVTQSPTHLIKTRGQQATLRCSPISGHTSVYWYQQALGLGLQFLLWYDEGEERNRGNFPPRFSGRQFPNYSSELNVNALELEDSALYLCASTLLVGQTFFATNEKLFFGSGTQLSVL.

V usage is TRBV7-9 and J usage is TRBJ2-7, with D unclear. Trimming pared 1 base from V and 3 bases from J, leaving 10 bases between. The CDR3 extends over 14 amino acids. The germline V gene has CDR1 SEHNR and CDR2 FQNEAQ (reference sequence). The CDR3: CASSLDGLLYEQYF. CDR3 in DNA: TGTGCCAGCAGCTTAGACGGGTTACTCTACGAGCAGTACTTC.

V usage is TRBV7-2 and J usage is TRBJ1-2; 9 nucleotides align to TRBD1. In germline, CDR1 is SGHTA, CDR2 FQGNSA. V lost 5 bases, J lost 2 bases, and 3 bases stayed unmatched. The CDR3 sequence is 14 residues long. The CDR3 DNA reads as TGTGCCAGCAGCCACAGGGGGCTAAACTATGGCTACACCTTC. Translation gives CASSHRGLNYGYTF.

The V and J genes are TRBV18 and TRBJ1-5, with a tentative D call TRBD1 (5 bases). The CDR3 contains 16 residues. Looked up from germline, CDR1 is KGHSH and CDR2 is LQKENI. Trimming pared 0 bases from V and 0 bases from J, leaving 9 bases between. CDR3 nucleotides: TGTGCCAGCTCACCACCGGGGGGTGTTAGCAATCAGCCCCAGCATTTT. Amino acids: CASSPPGGVSNQPQHF. Full variable domain (outside the CDR3, taken from reference TRBV18 and TRBJ1-5): NAGVMQNPRHLVRRRGQEARLRCSPMKGHSHVYWYRQLPEEGLKFMVYLQKENIIDESGMPKERFSAEFPKEGPSILRIQQVVRGDSAAYFCASSPPGGVSNQPQHFGDGTRLSIL.